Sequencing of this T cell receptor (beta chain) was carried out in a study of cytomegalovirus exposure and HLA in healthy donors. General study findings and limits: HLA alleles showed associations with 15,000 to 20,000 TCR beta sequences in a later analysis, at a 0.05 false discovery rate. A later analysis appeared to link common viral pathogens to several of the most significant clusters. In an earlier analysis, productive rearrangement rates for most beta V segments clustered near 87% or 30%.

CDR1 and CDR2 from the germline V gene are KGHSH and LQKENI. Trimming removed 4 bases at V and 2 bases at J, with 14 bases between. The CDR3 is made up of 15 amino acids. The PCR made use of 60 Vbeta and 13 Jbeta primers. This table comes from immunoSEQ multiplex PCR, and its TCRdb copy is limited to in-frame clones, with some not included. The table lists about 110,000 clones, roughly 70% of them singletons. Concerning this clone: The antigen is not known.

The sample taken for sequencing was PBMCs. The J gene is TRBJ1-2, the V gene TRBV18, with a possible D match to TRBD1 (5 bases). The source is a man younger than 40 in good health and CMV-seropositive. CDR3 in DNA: TGTGCCAGCTCACTCAGGGACGGGGGAAACTATGGCTACACCTTC. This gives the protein CASSLRDGGNYGYTF.